The clone carrying this T cell receptor (beta chain) was recorded at least ten times. Its target is not known. The sample comes from a study of Graves' ophthalmopathy and Graves' hyperthyroidism. Study results and limitations: For separating ophthalmopathy from stable hyperthyroidism, a 13-signature model gave about 90% sensitivity and roughly 79% specificity. Among expanded thyroid clonotypes above 0.001 frequency, most also occurred in blood.

Moderate-to-severe activity, CAS ≥3, NOSPECS ≥4 and a duration under 3 months were seen in donors with ophthalmopathy. PBMCs were obtained from about 9.5 ml of fresh peripheral blood. Trimming left V 5 bases short and J 0 bases short, with 14 bases between. The CDR3 is 16 residues long. CDR1 is SGHAT, CDR2 FQNNGV, per germline. TCR beta CDR3 regions were amplified from RNA transcripts. HTBI primers were used in a first-round RT-PCR, which preceded a second-round multiplex PCR. TCRdb itself ran the multiplex PCR reads through MiXCR, one entry per CDR3 protein. The sample carries 170,000 or so distinct CDR3 sequences, 30% to 45% recorded once.

This sequence was found in a middle-aged woman with Graves' ophthalmopathy. The sequencing input was peripheral blood. The chain recombines TRBV11-2 with TRBJ1-3; D is unclear. The CDR3 DNA reads TGTGCCAGCAGCCTGAGTGGCTCGAACTCTGGAAACACCATATATTTT. Translation gives CASSLSGSNSGNTIYF.